What follows is one T cell receptor (beta chain) and its context. Antigen specificity is unknown. A much larger clone differs by one base, so this may be a read error. The data stem from a study of T cell repertoires in cytomegalovirus infection. Study findings and constraints: In two of eight donors, the top clonotype was HLA-C-restricted CMV-specific.

Looked up from germline, CDR1 is SGHDT and CDR2 is YYEEEE. This CDR3 contains 15 residues. V lost 4 bases and J 3 bases, leaving 15 bases between the germline ends. Each CDR3 protein is one row after TCRdb ran MiXCR on the reads. The sample lists almost 550,000 distinct CDR3 sequences, 15% to 20% seen once, with roughly 25% in the top ten. The chain uses TRBV5-6 and TRBJ2-3, with a tentative D call TRBD2 (6 bases). Sequenced sample: CD8+ T cells from PBMCs. The clonotype originates from a human donor in good health (CMV status not recorded). Some clones in this sample may be carry-over from other donors' samples. CDR3 sequence (DNA): TGTGCCAGCAGCAGGGGACTGGAAAGAACAGATACGCAGTATTTT. This codes for CASSRGLERTDTQYF.